This T cell receptor beta chain derives from a study of PD-1 blockade in classical Hodgkin lymphoma. Study-level information: Treatment was intravenous nivolumab, 3 mg/kg every 2 weeks, until progression. Study-level results: It was among complete responders that baseline diversity resembled that of newly diagnosed patients. While CD8+ TCR diversity did not rise significantly by C4D1, CD4+ TCR diversity did.

On this clone itself: Its antigen is undetermined.

With V trimmed by 2 bases and J by 5 bases, 5 bases remained unmatched. The germline CDR1 and CDR2 sequences are SGHTA and FQGTGA. The CDR3 has 15 amino acids. All patients relapsed after autologous stem cell transplantation, and brentuximab vedotin exposure varied. Some clones are missing from TCRdb's copy, which holds only in-frame ones; the method was immunoSEQ multiplex PCR. The sample holds fewer than 70,000 clones; 88% are singletons and the top ten take under 6%. The chain has TRBV7-3 and TRBJ2-3; 9 bases are a match to TRBD2. The sequence was obtained from a human donor with classical Hodgkin lymphoma. The sequencing here drew on peripheral blood mononuclear cells (PBMCs), taken before the second cycle of nivolumab. The CDR3 is CASSLLAGVLDTQYF. As DNA, the CDR3 is TGTGCCAGCAGCTTATTAGCGGGGGTTTTAGATACGCAGTATTTT.